A selection of T cell receptor beta chains follows, all from one sample in a study of blood T cell repertoires in COVID-19. Produced via immunoSEQ multiplex PCR; TCRdb's table is partial and in-frame only. The data show 290,000 or so clones, with approximately 86% seen just once and over 1% held by the top ten. The sequenced material came from peripheral blood. The origin of the receptors is a man between 65 and 85 years old with acute or convalescent COVID-19. The CDR3 runs from the conserved cysteine through the conserved F or W. The order of the fields is CDR3 protein, CDR3 DNA, D gene, J gene, clone size, V gene, CDR3 length. The D gene is left open where the match is weak. Size values are once, few and many counts, or a class for expanded clones, and some rows have none.

CASMRAGGDVFDEQYF | TGTGCCAGCATGAGGGCAGGAGGGGATGTATTCGACGAGCAGTACTTC | - | TRBJ2-7 | - | TRBV25-1 | 16
CASSLSASAYEQYF | TGCGCCAGCAGCTTGAGCGCCAGCGCCTACGAGCAGTACTTC | - | TRBJ2-7 | - | TRBV5-1 | 14
CASSLKEGRGYFRPYEQYF | TGTGCCAGCAGTTTAAAGGAAGGCAGGGGGTATTTCCGTCCCTACGAGCAGTACTTC | TRBD1 | TRBJ2-7 | - | TRBV28 | 19
CASISLGGLSNQPQHF | TGTGCCAGCATTAGTCTAGGGGGCTTGAGCAATCAGCCCCAGCATTTT | TRBD1 | TRBJ1-5 | - | TRBV28 | 16
CSGLTWDTEAFF | TGCAGCGGACTGACCTGGGACACTGAAGCTTTCTTT | - | TRBJ1-1 | - | TRBV29-1 | 12
CASSNTGVYGYTF | TGCGCCAGCAGCAATACGGGGGTCTATGGCTACACCTTC | - | TRBJ1-2 | - | TRBV5-1 | 13
CASSLSGQDYGYTF | TGTGCCAGCAGTTTATCAGGACAGGACTATGGCTACACCTTC | TRBD1 | TRBJ1-2 | - | TRBV28 | 14
CASSLSAGLYTDTQYF | TGTGCCAGCAGTTTATCCGCGGGCCTCTACACAGATACGCAGTATTTT | - | TRBJ2-3 | - | TRBV28 | 16
CASSRTGNPGELFF | TGTGCCAGCAGCCGGACAGGGAACCCCGGGGAGCTGTTTTTT | TRBD1 | TRBJ2-2 | - | TRBV5-4 | 14
CASSFGGARPYNEQFF | TGTGCCAGCAGCTTCGGCGGGGCGCGGCCCTACAATGAGCAGTTCTTC | - | TRBJ2-1 | - | TRBV7-3 | 16
CASRSLKTGNEQFF | TGTGCCAGCAGATCCCTTAAGACGGGAAATGAGCAGTTCTTC | - | TRBJ2-1 | - | TRBV7-2 | 14
CASSLGRGRRPYGYTF | TGTGCCAGCAGCTTAGGCAGGGGGCGCCGACCCTATGGCTACACCTTC | TRBD1 | TRBJ1-2 | - | TRBV7-8 | 16
CASSSGRPYYGYTF | TGTGCCAGCAGCTCGGGGAGACCTTACTATGGCTACACCTTC | - | TRBJ1-2 | - | TRBV5-6 | 14
CASSPTGTGAFLMNTEAFF | TGTGCCAGCAGCCCTACCGGGACAGGGGCTTTTCTGATGAACACTGAAGCTTTCTTT | TRBD1 | TRBJ1-1 | - | TRBV28 | 19
CASSQKSLAGVNEQFF | TGTGCCAGCAGCCAAAAAAGTCTAGCGGGAGTGAATGAGCAGTTCTTC | TRBD2 | TRBJ2-1 | few | TRBV7-6 | 16
CSADRAREQFF | TGCAGCGCCGACAGGGCAAGGGAGCAGTTCTTC | TRBD1 | TRBJ2-1 | - | TRBV29-1 | 11
CASSLRTGQETQYF | TGTGCCAGCAGCCTCCGGACAGGGCAAGAGACCCAGTACTTC | TRBD1 | TRBJ2-5 | - | TRBV5-8 | 14
CASSQVRRGANEKLFF | TGTGCCAGCAGCCAAGTTCGTCGGGGGGCTAATGAAAAACTGTTTTTT | - | TRBJ1-4 | - | TRBV4-2 | 16
CASCDRLSDQPQHF | TGTGCCAGCTGCGACCGACTGTCTGATCAGCCCCAGCATTTT | - | TRBJ1-5 | - | TRBV2 | 14
CATSETGTSGSYKETQYF | TGTGCCACCAGTGAAACCGGGACTAGCGGGAGCTATAAAGAGACCCAGTACTTC | TRBD2 | TRBJ2-5 | - | TRBV24-1 | 18
CASSIGLAGAYEQYF | TGTGCCAGTAGTATTGGTCTAGCGGGTGCCTACGAGCAGTACTTC | TRBD2 | TRBJ2-7 | - | TRBV19 | 15
CASSLAGAGQPQHF | TGCGCCAGCAGCTTGGCAGGGGCGGGTCAGCCCCAGCATTTT | - | TRBJ1-5 | - | TRBV5-1 | 14
CASSPEKGLAGAPNTGELFF | TGTGCCAGCTCACCGGAAAAAGGGCTAGCGGGGGCCCCGAACACCGGGGAGCTGTTTTTT | TRBD2 | TRBJ2-2 | - | TRBV18 | 20
CASSLAGAYNSPLHF | TGCGCCAGCAGCTTGGCCGGGGCCTATAATTCACCCCTCCACTTT | - | TRBJ1-6 | - | TRBV5-1 | 15
CASSFAQTYEQYF | TGTGCCAGCAGCTTCGCGCAAACCTACGAGCAGTACTTC | - | TRBJ2-7 | - | TRBV7-9 | 13
CASSPLTGAYEQYF | TGTGCCAGCAGCCCCCTGACCGGGGCCTACGAGCAGTACTTC | - | TRBJ2-7 | few | TRBV7-8 | 14
CSALTDTQYF | TGCAGTGCTCTAACAGATACGCAGTATTTT | - | TRBJ2-3 | - | TRBV20-1 | 10
CASSAFRSSYNEQFF | TGTGCCAGCAGCGCCTTTAGGAGCTCCTACAATGAGCAGTTCTTC | - | TRBJ2-1 | - | TRBV7-2 | 15
CASSLTRRETGRVTYEQYF | TGTGCCAGCAGCTTAACCCGGCGGGAAACAGGGAGGGTTACCTACGAGCAGTACTTC | - | TRBJ2-7 | - | TRBV7-7 | 19
CASLGGGGSGNQPQHF | TGTGCCAGTCTGGGTGGAGGAGGTAGCGGCAATCAGCCCCAGCATTTT | - | TRBJ1-5 | - | TRBV19 | 16
CASSLGGQAGQETQYF | TGCGCCAGCAGCTTGGGCGGGCAGGCGGGGCAAGAGACCCAGTACTTC | - | TRBJ2-5 | - | TRBV5-1 | 16
CASSQGQGARETQYF | TGTGCCAGCAGCCAGGGACAGGGGGCCAGAGAGACCCAGTACTTC | TRBD1 | TRBJ2-5 | - | TRBV7-9 | 15
CSASTGGDLNEQFF | TGCAGCGCCTCGACAGGGGGCGACCTGAATGAGCAGTTCTTC | TRBD1 | TRBJ2-1 | - | TRBV29-1 | 14
CASSALSTSNTEAFF | TGTGCCAGCAGCGCCCTCTCGACATCCAACACTGAAGCTTTCTTT | - | TRBJ1-1 | - | TRBV9 | 15
CASSSPSEGLQETQYF | TGTGCCAGCAGTTCCCCTAGCGAGGGGTTACAAGAGACCCAGTACTTC | - | TRBJ2-5 | - | TRBV28 | 16
CASSVATESRYNEQFF | TGTGCCAGCAGCGTAGCTACAGAATCCAGATACAATGAGCAGTTCTTC | - | TRBJ2-1 | - | TRBV9 | 16
CASRIQGTEAFF | TGTGCCAGCAGGATTCAGGGAACTGAAGCTTTCTTT | - | TRBJ1-1 | - | TRBV28 | 12
CASSLQGTNYGYTF | TGTGCCAGCAGCTTACAGGGTACTAACTATGGCTACACCTTC | - | TRBJ1-2 | once | TRBV5-4 | 14
CASSMTQGANNSPLHF | TGTGCCAGCAGCATGACACAGGGGGCAAATAATTCACCCCTCCACTTT | TRBD1 | TRBJ1-6 | once | TRBV5-5 | 16
CASSLIWLAGENEQFF | TGTGCCAGCAGCTTAATTTGGCTAGCGGGAGAAAATGAGCAGTTCTTC | TRBD2 | TRBJ2-1 | - | TRBV11-2 | 16
CASSKGLADYEQYF | TGTGCCAGCAGCAAAGGACTAGCGGACTACGAGCAGTACTTC | TRBD2 | TRBJ2-7 | once | TRBV7-2 | 14
CSVGRDRGRGTEAFF | TGCAGCGTTGGCAGAGACAGGGGGCGAGGCACTGAAGCTTTCTTT | TRBD1 | TRBJ1-1 | - | TRBV29-1 | 15
CASRAGTGETQYF | TGTGCCAGCAGGGCCGGGACAGGGGAGACCCAGTACTTC | TRBD1 | TRBJ2-5 | - | TRBV2 | 13
CASRRTGDTGELFF | TGTGCCAGCAGAAGGACAGGGGACACCGGGGAGCTGTTTTTT | TRBD1 | TRBJ2-2 | - | TRBV5-4 | 14
CASSIRTGGDPNEQFF | TGTGCCAGTAGTATACGGACAGGGGGCGACCCCAATGAGCAGTTCTTC | TRBD1 | TRBJ2-1 | - | TRBV19 | 16
CAWSVTGTANTEAFF | TGTGCCTGGAGTGTAACCGGGACAGCGAACACTGAAGCTTTCTTT | TRBD1 | TRBJ1-1 | - | TRBV30 | 15
CASSQRWGGYYEQYF | TGCGCCAGCAGCCAAAGGTGGGGAGGGTACTACGAGCAGTACTTC | TRBD2 | TRBJ2-7 | few | TRBV4-3 | 15
CASTRGRTKDNEQFF | TGTGCCAGCACCCGAGGCCGAACCAAGGACAATGAGCAGTTCTTC | - | TRBJ2-1 | - | TRBV7-9 | 15
CASIQGGVTGELFF | TGTGCCAGCATCCAGGGGGGGGTCACCGGGGAGCTGTTTTTT | - | TRBJ2-2 | - | TRBV3-1/TRBV3-2 | 14
CATRASGLYF | TGTGCCACTCGGGCTAGCGGTTTGTACTTC | TRBD2 | TRBJ2-5 | - | TRBV10-3 | 10
CASSQSGSSGANEQFF | TGCGCCAGCAGCCAATCGGGGTCTAGCGGGGCCAATGAGCAGTTCTTC | TRBD2 | TRBJ2-1 | - | TRBV4-1 | 16
CSVETREASGRYTQYF | TGCAGCGTTGAAACCCGGGAGGCTAGCGGGAGATATACGCAGTATTTT | TRBD2 | TRBJ2-3 | - | TRBV29-1 | 16
CASSARTGGGGAYGYTF | TGTGCCAGCAGCGCCAGGACAGGGGGCGGAGGGGCCTATGGCTACACCTTC | TRBD1 | TRBJ1-2 | - | TRBV7-8 | 17
CASSPTGTSGQPYF | TGCGCCAGCAGCCCTACCGGGACTAGCGGACAACCGTACTTC | TRBD2 | TRBJ2-7 | - | TRBV5-1 | 14
CASSVGVRDRAWVTDTQYF | TGTGCCAGCAGCGTGGGGGTCCGGGACAGGGCTTGGGTCACAGATACGCAGTATTTT | TRBD1 | TRBJ2-3 | once | TRBV9 | 19
CASSGTGLSYNEQFF | TGTGCCAGCAGCGGGACAGGCCTCTCCTACAATGAGCAGTTCTTC | TRBD1 | TRBJ2-1 | - | TRBV7-8 | 15
CASSLGGGISYGYTF | TGTGCCAGCAGCTTGGGAGGGGGTATTAGCTATGGCTACACCTTC | - | TRBJ1-2 | - | TRBV5-4 | 15
CASSRQDEQFF | TGTGCCAGCAGCCGACAGGATGAGCAGTTCTTC | - | TRBJ2-1 | - | TRBV6-5 | 11
CASSQSNPLAGGPYEQYF | TGTGCCAGCAGCCAATCCAACCCACTAGCGGGAGGGCCCTACGAGCAGTACTTC | TRBD2 | TRBJ2-7 | - | TRBV5-4 | 18
CASRPGSPNTEAFF | TGTGCCAGCAGGCCAGGGTCACCGAACACTGAAGCTTTCTTT | - | TRBJ1-1 | few | TRBV14 | 14